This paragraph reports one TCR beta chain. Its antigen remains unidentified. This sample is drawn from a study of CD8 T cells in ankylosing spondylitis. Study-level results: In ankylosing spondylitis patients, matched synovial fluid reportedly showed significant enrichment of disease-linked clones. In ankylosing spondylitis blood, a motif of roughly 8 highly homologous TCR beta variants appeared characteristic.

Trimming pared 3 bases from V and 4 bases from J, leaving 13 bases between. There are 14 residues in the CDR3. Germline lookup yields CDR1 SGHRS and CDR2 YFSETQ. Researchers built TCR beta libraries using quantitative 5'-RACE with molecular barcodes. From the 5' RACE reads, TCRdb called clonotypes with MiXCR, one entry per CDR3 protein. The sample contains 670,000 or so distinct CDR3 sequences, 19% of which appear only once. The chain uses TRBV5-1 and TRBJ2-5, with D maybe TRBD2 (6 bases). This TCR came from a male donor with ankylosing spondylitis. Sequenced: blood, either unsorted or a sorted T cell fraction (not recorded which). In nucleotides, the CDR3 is TGCGCCAGCAGCTCGGGGGACCGGGTAGAGACCCAGTACTTC. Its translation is CASSSGDRVETQYF.